These 24 T cell receptor beta chains were sequenced from one sample in a study of blood T cell repertoires in COVID-19. Data came from immunoSEQ multiplex PCR; TCRdb stores just in-frame clones and leaves some out. The table includes more than 75,000 clones, about 79% detected once. Sample: peripheral blood. The receptors here all came from a man in his fifties or sixties with acute or convalescent COVID-19.

The J gene is TRBJ1-1, the V gene TRBV19; D gene unclear. CDR1 and CDR2 (germline): LNHDA, SQIVND (reference sequence). This CDR3 region has 12 residues. The ends were cut back, 10 bases at V and 2 bases at J, with 11 bases in the middle. The CDR3 loop reads CATILHNTEAFF. The CDR3 DNA reads as TGTGCCACCATACTCCACAACACTGAAGCTTTCTTT.

The chain employs TRBV2 and TRBJ2-6, with a tentative D call TRBD2 (5 bases). Germline V gene sequence: CDR1 SNHLY, CDR2 FYNNEI. This CDR3 contains 18 residues. Trimming cost V 4 bases and J 0 bases, with 16 bases left between them. The CDR3 spells CASSGGLGRTSGANVLTF. The CDR3 bases are TGTGCCAGCAGTGGAGGGTTGGGCAGAACCTCTGGGGCCAACGTCCTGACTTTC.

This clone was detected a few times. The chain couples TRBV14 to TRBJ1-3; TRBD1 is a possible D gene (5 bases). V was shortened by 6 bases and J by 4 bases, with 19 bases between the two germline ends. This CDR3 is built from 16 residues. CDR1 and CDR2 (germline): SGHDN, FVKESK. The CDR3 DNA reads TGTGCCAGCAGTAGGGGTTTGCGGGGTAGCGGAAACACCATATATTTT. It specifies CASSRGLRGSGNTIYF.

This clone appeared many times. The V call is TRBV6-2 or TRBV6-3, the J call TRBJ2-7; weak D call: TRBD1 (6 bases). This CDR3 has 14 residues. From germline, CDR1 is MNHEY and CDR2 SVGEGT. V lost 5 bases and J lost 0, with 11 bases in between. The CDR3 is CASSQRGNSYEQYF. CDR3 in DNA: TGTGCCAGCAGTCAAAGGGGGAACTCCTACGAGCAGTACTTC.

The chain combines TRBV3-1 (or the pseudogene TRBV3-2) with TRBJ1-5; D possibly corresponds to TRBD1 (6 bases). The length of the CDR3 is 16 residues. V was shortened by 1 base and J by 7 bases, with 17 bases between the two germline ends. The V gene's germline CDR1 is LGHDT and CDR2 YNNKEL (reference sequence). CDR3 loop: CASSQGPTGSGQPQHF. DNA for the CDR3: TGTGCCAGCAGCCAAGGGCCTACAGGGTCAGGGCAGCCCCAGCATTTT.

This chain's CDR3 is CASSQDRGYTF. The DNA for the CDR3 is TGTGCCAGCAGCCAAGACCGTGGCTACACCTTC. This rearrangement joins TRBV4-2 to TRBJ1-2; D remains unclear. Germline CDR1 is LGHNA and CDR2 is YNFKEQ. There are 11 residues in the CDR3. The V end lost 0 bases, the J end lost 7 bases, and 3 bases lay between the germline ends.

The chain employs TRBV6-2 or TRBV6-3 and TRBJ2-2; D possibly corresponds to TRBD1 (5 bases). Germline V gene sequence: CDR1 MNHEY, CDR2 SVGEGT. V was shortened by 5 bases and J by 8 bases, with 18 bases between the two germline ends. CDR3 length: 15 residues. The CDR3, as DNA: TGTGCCAGCAGTCTCCACGTGCAGGGTAAAGGGGAGCTGTTTTTT. Protein product: CASSLHVQGKGELFF.

V is TRBV10-1 and J is TRBJ1-4; 8 positions match TRBD1. J was trimmed by 4 bases and V by 5 bases; bases with no gene match: 3. Germline CDR1 is WNHNN and CDR2 is SYGVQD (reference sequence). The CDR3 consists of 14 residues. The CDR3 sequence is CASSTGGINEKLFF. The DNA for the CDR3 is TGCGCCAGCAGTACAGGGGGAATTAATGAAAAACTGTTTTTT.

The rearrangement joins TRBV6-5 to TRBJ1-3, with 11 bases that match TRBD1. This CDR3 has 15 amino acids. The V and J ends lost 5 bases and 3 bases, in that order; junction bases with no gene match: 3. CDR1 and CDR2 from the germline V gene are MNHEY and SVGAGI. This CDR3 is CASSKDRGHGNTIYF. The CDR3 DNA reads as TGTGCCAGCAGTAAGGACAGGGGGCATGGAAACACCATATATTTT.

This clone was seen just once. This chain connects TRBV19 to TRBJ1-3; D remains unclear. V was shortened by 7 bases and J by 0 bases, with 10 bases between the two germline ends. Germline V gene lookup returns CDR1 LNHDA and CDR2 SQIVND (reference sequence). The CDR3 sequence is 14 residues long. The CDR3 protein is CASTSRGSGNTIYF. The CDR3 DNA reads TGTGCCAGTACCTCCCGAGGCTCTGGAAACACCATATATTTT.

The rearrangement joins TRBV2 to TRBJ2-3, with 7 bases fitting TRBD1. Germline CDR1 reads SNHLY; CDR2 reads FYNNEI. Trimming cost V 7 bases and J 0 bases; bases outside gene matches: 7. The CDR3 consists of 15 residues. The CDR3, as DNA: TGTGCCAGCACAAGCGACAGGGCTAGCACAGATACGCAGTATTTT. Encoded protein: CASTSDRASTDTQYF.

This clone was observed a handful of times. This chain links TRBV28 with TRBJ2-7, with D possibly matching TRBD2 (5 bases). CDR1 and CDR2 from the germline V gene are MDHEN and SYDVKM. V gave up 5 bases and J gave up 3 bases, with 14 bases separating them. This CDR3 is built from 14 residues. In nucleotides, the CDR3 is TGTGCCAGCAGTCCAACCGGGATCCTCTACGAGCAGTACTTC. Its translation: CASSPTGILYEQYF.

The gene calls are TRBV4-1 and TRBJ2-3, with D perhaps matching TRBD2 (7 bases). V was trimmed by 4 bases and J by 1 base, leaving 15 bases between them. The CDR3 spans 16 residues. The V gene's germline CDR1 is MGHRA and CDR2 YSYEKL. The CDR3 is CASSPFEGGGTDTQYF. The CDR3 DNA reads as TGCGCCAGCAGCCCCTTTGAAGGGGGGGGCACAGATACGCAGTATTTT.

J is TRBJ2-3 and V is TRBV5-1; 10 bases are shared with TRBD2. CDR3 length: 20 amino acids. J lost 4 bases, V lost 0 bases, and 17 bases had no gene match. CDR1 is SGHRS, CDR2 YFSETQ, per germline. The CDR3 region has the DNA TGCGCCAGCAGCTTGGTGGGTCTAGCGGGGGCTTATACTAGCGCAGATACGCAGTATTTT. Its protein is CASSLVGLAGAYTSADTQYF.

This clone came up once. The chain links TRBV18 to TRBJ1-1; no clear D. The CDR3 is made up of 15 amino acids. Trimming left V 3 bases short and J 0 bases short, with 11 bases between. CDR1 and CDR2 (germline): KGHSH, LQKENI. CDR3 bases: TGTGCCAGCTCACCTAGACAAGAGATGAACACTGAAGCTTTCTTT. This encodes CASSPRQEMNTEAFF. The full variable domain, rest sourced from reference TRBV18 and TRBJ1-1, is NAGVMQNPRHLVRRRGQEARLRCSPMKGHSHVYWYRQLPEEGLKFMVYLQKENIIDESGMPKERFSAEFPKEGPSILRIQQVVRGDSAAYFCASSPRQEMNTEAFFGQGTRLTVV.

The chain combines TRBV5-6 with TRBJ1-5, with a tentative D call TRBD1 (5 bases). This CDR3 has 16 residues. Germline CDR1 reads SGHDT; CDR2 reads YYEEEE. Trimming shortened V by 2 bases and J by 2 bases, and 14 bases separated the two germline ends. The CDR3 DNA follows: TGTGCCAGCAGCTTTTGGCGCGCGACAGGCAATCAGCCCCAGCATTTT. This codes for CASSFWRATGNQPQHF.

The chain carries TRBV4-1 and TRBJ1-3, with D unresolved. The CDR3 is 15 residues long. Germline V gene lookup returns CDR1 MGHRA and CDR2 YSYEKL. V lost 2 bases, J lost 1 base, and 9 bases lay in between. The CDR3 here is CASSQTVSSGNTIYF. The CDR3 nucleotides read TGCGCCAGCAGCCAAACAGTGTCATCTGGAAACACCATATATTTT.

The chain uses TRBV18 and TRBJ1-2; unclear D gene. The CDR3 length is 13 residues. Looked up from germline, CDR1 is KGHSH and CDR2 is LQKENI. V lost 2 bases and J lost 7, with 11 bases in between. In nucleotides, the CDR3 is TGTGCCAGCTCACCAGACACCTCTCGTGGCTACACCTTC. Protein sequence: CASSPDTSRGYTF.

V and J are TRBV19 and TRBJ2-7, with D tentatively TRBD1 (6 bases). V was pared by 3 bases and J by 2 bases, with 11 bases between. Germline V CDR1 and CDR2: LNHDA, SQIVND (reference sequence). The CDR3 is 14 residues long. The CDR3: CASSIGDTAYEQYF. DNA for the CDR3: TGTGCCAGTAGTATCGGGGACACCGCCTACGAGCAGTACTTC.

This chain connects TRBV7-9 to TRBJ1-5; D remains ambiguous. Trimming cost V 1 base and J 1 base, with 8 bases left between them. This CDR3 spans 15 amino acids. The germline V gene encodes CDR1 SEHNR and CDR2 FQNEAQ (reference sequence). Written as DNA, the CDR3 is TGTGCCAGCAGCTTAGGGACGGGAAGCAATCAGCCCCAGCATTTT. It codes for CASSLGTGSNQPQHF.

V is TRBV5-1 and J is TRBJ1-4; tentative D call: TRBD1 (5 bases). Between the trimmed V and J ends, which lost 7 bases and 5 bases, there was a span of 15 bases. CDR3 length: 14 amino acids. Germline assignment: CDR1 SGHRS and CDR2 YFSETQ. The CDR3 sequence: CASGVEGPNEKLFF. CDR3 DNA sequence: TGCGCCAGCGGCGTGGAGGGGCCGAATGAAAAACTGTTTTTT.

This chain connects TRBV5-4 to TRBJ2-1, with TRBD1 matching over 7 bases. Trimming took 4 bases from V and 4 from J; bases not matched to a gene: 5. The germline V gene has CDR1 SGHNT and CDR2 YYREEE (reference sequence). CDR3 size: 14 residues. The CDR3 bases are TGTGCCAGCAGCCGACAGGGTTCATACAATGAGCAGTTCTTC. Amino acid sequence: CASSRQGSYNEQFF.

The chain employs TRBV5-1 and TRBJ1-1; D is ambiguous. With 1 base removed from V and 1 base from J, the gap between germline ends came to 17 bases. From germline, CDR1 is SGHRS and CDR2 YFSETQ. CDR3 length equals 17 residues. The CDR3, as DNA: TGCGCCAGCAGCTTGAAGAGGGTGGAACCTCCGAACACTGAAGCTTTCTTT. This sequence encodes CASSLKRVEPPNTEAFF.

This rearrangement joins TRBV10-2 to TRBJ1-6; 10 nucleotides match TRBD1. The V and J ends lost 3 bases and 9 bases, in that order; junction bases with no gene match: 5. Germline-derived CDR1 and CDR2 are WSHSY and SAAADI. This CDR3 contains 15 residues. In nucleotides, the CDR3 is TGCGCCAGCAGTGACGGACAGGGGGTCGGTTCACCCCTCCACTTT. Translating gives CASSDGQGVGSPLHF.